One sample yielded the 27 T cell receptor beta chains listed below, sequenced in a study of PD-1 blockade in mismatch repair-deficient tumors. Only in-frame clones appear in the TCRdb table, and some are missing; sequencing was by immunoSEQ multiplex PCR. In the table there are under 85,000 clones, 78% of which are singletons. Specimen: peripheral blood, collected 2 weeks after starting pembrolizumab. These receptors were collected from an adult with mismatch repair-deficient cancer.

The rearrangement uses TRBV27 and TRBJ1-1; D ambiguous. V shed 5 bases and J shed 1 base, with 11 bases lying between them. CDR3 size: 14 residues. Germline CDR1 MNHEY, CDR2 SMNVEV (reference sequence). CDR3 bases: TGTGCCAGCAGTATACTTCCGGGGAACACTGAAGCTTTCTTT. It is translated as CASSILPGNTEAFF.

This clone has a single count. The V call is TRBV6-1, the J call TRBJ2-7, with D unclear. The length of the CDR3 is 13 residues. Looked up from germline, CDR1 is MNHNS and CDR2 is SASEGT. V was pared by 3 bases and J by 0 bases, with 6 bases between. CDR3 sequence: CASSDFGSYEQYF. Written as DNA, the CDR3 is TGTGCCAGCAGTGATTTCGGCTCCTACGAGCAGTACTTC.

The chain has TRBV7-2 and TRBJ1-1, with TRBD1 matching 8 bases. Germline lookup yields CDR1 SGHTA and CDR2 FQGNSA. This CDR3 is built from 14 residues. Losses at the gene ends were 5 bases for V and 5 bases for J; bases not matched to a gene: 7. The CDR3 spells CASSAGQAETEAFF. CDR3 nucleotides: TGTGCCAGCAGCGCGGGACAGGCCGAAACTGAAGCTTTCTTT. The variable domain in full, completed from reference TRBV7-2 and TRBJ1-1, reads GAGVSQSPSNKVTEKGKDVELRCDPISGHTALYWYRQSLGQGLEFLIYFQGNSAPDKSGLPSDRFSAERTGGSVSTLTIQRTQQEDSAVYLCASSAGQAETEAFFGQGTRLTVV.

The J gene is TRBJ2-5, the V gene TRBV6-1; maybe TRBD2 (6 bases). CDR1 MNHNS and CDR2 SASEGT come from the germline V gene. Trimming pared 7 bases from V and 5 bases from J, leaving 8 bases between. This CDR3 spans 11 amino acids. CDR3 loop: CASTRGETQYF. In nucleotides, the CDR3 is TGTGCCAGCACCCGGGGGGAGACCCAGTACTTC.

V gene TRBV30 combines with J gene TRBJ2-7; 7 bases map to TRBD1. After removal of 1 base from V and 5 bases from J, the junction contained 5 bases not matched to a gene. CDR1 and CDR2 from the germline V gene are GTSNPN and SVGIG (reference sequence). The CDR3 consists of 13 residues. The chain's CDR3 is CAWSGAGQDEQYF. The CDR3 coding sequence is TGTGCCTGGAGTGGCGCCGGACAGGACGAGCAGTACTTC.

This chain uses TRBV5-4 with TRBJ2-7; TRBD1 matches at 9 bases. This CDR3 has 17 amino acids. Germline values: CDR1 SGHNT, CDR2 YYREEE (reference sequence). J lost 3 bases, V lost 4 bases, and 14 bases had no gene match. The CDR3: CASSLPPGDREYYEQYF. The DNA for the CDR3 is TGTGCCAGCAGCCTCCCCCCGGGGGACAGGGAGTACTACGAGCAGTACTTC.

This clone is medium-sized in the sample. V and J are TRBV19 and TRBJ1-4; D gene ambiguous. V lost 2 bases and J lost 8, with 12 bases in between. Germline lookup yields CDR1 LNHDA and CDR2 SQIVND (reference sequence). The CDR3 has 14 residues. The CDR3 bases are TGTGCCAGTAGTATACGGTGGATTGGCGAAAAACTGTTTTTT. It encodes CASSIRWIGEKLFF.

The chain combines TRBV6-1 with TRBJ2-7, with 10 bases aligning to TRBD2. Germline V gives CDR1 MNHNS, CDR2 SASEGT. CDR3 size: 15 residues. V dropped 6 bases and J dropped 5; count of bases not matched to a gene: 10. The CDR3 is CASSPRAGGPHEQYF. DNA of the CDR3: TGTGCCAGCAGCCCCAGAGCGGGAGGGCCCCACGAGCAGTACTTC.

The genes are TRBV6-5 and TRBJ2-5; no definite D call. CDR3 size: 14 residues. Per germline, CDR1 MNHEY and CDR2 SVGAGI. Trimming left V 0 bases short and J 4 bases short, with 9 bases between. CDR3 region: CASSYSSGRETQYF. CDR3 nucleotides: TGTGCCAGCAGTTACTCCTCTGGGCGAGAGACCCAGTACTTC.

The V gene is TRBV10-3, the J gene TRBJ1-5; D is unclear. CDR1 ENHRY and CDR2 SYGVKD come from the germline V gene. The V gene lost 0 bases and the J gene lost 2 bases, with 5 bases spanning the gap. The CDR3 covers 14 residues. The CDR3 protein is CAISESGGNQPQHF. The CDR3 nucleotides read TGTGCCATCAGTGAGTCAGGCGGCAATCAGCCCCAGCATTTT.

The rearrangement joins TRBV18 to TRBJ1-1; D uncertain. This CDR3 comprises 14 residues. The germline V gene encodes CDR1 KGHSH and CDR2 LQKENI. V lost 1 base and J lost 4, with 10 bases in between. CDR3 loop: CASSPLRDSTEAFF. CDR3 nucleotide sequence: TGTGCCAGCTCACCACTGAGAGATTCCACTGAAGCTTTCTTT.

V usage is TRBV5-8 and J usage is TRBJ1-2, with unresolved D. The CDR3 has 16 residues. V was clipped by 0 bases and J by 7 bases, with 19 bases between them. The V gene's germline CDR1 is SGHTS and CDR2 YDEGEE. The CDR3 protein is CASSLVYGVTGGGYTF. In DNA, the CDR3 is TGTGCCAGCAGCTTGGTTTATGGCGTCACGGGAGGTGGCTACACCTTC.

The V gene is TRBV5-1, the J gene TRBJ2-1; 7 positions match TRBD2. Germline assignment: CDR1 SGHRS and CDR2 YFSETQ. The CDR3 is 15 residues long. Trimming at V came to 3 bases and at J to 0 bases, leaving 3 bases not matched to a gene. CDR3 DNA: TGCGCCAGCAGCTCGGGCGGGAGCTCCTACAATGAGCAGTTCTTC. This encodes CASSSGGSSYNEQFF. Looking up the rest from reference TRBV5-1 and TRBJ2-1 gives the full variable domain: KAGVTQTPRYLIKTRGQQVTLSCSPISGHRSVSWYQQTPGQGLQFLFEYFSETQRNKGNFPGRFSGRQFSNSRSEMNVSTLELGDSALYLCASSSGGSSYNEQFFGPGTRLTVL.

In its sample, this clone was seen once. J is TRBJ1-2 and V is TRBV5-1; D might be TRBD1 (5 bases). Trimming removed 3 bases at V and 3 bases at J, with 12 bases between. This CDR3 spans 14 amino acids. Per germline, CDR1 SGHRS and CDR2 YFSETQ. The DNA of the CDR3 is TGCGCCAGCAGCTCGGGCGGGGCGGACTATGGCTACACCTTC. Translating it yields CASSSGGADYGYTF. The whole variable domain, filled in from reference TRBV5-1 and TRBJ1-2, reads KAGVTQTPRYLIKTRGQQVTLSCSPISGHRSVSWYQQTPGQGLQFLFEYFSETQRNKGNFPGRFSGRQFSNSRSEMNVSTLELGDSALYLCASSSGGADYGYTFGSGTRLTVV.

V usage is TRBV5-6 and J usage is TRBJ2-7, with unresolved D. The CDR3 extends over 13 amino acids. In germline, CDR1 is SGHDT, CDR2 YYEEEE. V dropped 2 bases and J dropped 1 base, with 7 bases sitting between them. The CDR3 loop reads CASSLGRSYEQYF. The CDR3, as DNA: TGTGCCAGCAGCTTAGGGCGATCCTACGAGCAGTACTTC. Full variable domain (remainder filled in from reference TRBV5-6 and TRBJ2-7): DAGVTQSPTHLIKTRGQQVTLRCSPKSGHDTVSWYQQALGQGPQFIFQYYEEEERQRGNFPDRFSGHQFPNYSSELNVNALLLGDSALYLCASSLGRSYEQYFGPGTRLTVT.

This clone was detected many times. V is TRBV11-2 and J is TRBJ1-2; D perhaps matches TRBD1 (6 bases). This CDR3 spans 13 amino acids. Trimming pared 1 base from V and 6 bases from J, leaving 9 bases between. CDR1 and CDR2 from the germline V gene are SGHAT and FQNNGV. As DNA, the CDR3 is TGTGCCAGCAGCTTAGCACAGGGAGATGGCTACACCTTC. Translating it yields CASSLAQGDGYTF.

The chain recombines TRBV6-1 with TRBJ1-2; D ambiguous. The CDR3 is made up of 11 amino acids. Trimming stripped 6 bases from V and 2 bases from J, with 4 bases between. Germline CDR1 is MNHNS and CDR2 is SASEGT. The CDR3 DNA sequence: TGTGCCAGCAGGACAAACTATGGCTACACCTTC. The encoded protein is CASRTNYGYTF.

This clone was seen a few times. The CDR3 DNA reads as TGTGCCAGTAGTAACAGGGATCCCAATGAAAAACTGTTTTTT. It translates to CASSNRDPNEKLFF. V gene TRBV19 combines with J gene TRBJ1-4; maybe TRBD1 (6 bases). CDR3 length equals 14 residues. Germline CDR1 is LNHDA and CDR2 is SQIVND (reference sequence). V lost 4 bases and J 5 bases, leaving 11 bases between the germline ends.

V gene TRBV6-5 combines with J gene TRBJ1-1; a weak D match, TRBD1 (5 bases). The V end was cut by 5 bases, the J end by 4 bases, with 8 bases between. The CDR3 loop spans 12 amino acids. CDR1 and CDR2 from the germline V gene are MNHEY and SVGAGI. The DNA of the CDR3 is TGTGCCAGCAGTGCAGGGTCCACTGAAGCTTTCTTT. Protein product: CASSAGSTEAFF.

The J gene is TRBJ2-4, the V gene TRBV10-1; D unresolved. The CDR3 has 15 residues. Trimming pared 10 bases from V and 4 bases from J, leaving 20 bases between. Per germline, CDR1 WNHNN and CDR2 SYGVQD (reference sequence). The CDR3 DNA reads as TGCGCCACCTCCGCCTTGGCTCACCCAAAAAACATTCAGTACTTC. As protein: CATSALAHPKNIQYF.

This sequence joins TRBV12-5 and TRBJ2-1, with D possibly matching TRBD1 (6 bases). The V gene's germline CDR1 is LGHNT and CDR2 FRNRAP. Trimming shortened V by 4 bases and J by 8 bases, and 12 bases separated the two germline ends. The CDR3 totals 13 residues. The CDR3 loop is CASGSGRGDEQFF. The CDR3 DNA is TGTGCTAGTGGTTCGGGCAGGGGAGATGAGCAGTTCTTC.

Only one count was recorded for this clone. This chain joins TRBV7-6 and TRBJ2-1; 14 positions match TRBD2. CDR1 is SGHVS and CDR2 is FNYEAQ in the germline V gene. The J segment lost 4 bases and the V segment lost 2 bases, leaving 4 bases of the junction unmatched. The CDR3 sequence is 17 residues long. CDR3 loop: CASSLTGLAGAYNEQFF. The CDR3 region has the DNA TGTGCCAGCAGCTTAACGGGACTAGCGGGAGCTTACAATGAGCAGTTCTTC. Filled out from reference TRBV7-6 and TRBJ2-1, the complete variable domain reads GAGVSQSPRYKVTKRGQDVALRCDPISGHVSLYWYRQALGQGPEFLTYFNYEAQQDKSGLPNDRFSAERPEGSISTLTIQRTEQRDSAMYRCASSLTGLAGAYNEQFFGPGTRLTVL.

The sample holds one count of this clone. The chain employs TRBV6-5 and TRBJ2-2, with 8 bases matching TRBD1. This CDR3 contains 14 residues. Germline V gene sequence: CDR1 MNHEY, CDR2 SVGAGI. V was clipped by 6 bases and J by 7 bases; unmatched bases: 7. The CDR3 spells CASRRTGGSGELFF. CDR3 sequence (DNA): TGTGCCAGCAGGAGAACAGGGGGTAGCGGGGAGCTGTTTTTT.

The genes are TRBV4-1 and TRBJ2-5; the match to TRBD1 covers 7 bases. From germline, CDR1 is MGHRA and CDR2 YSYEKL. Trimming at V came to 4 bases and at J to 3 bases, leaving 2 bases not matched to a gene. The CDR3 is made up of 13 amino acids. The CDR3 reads CASSRDREETQYF. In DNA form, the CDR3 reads TGCGCCAGCAGCCGCGACAGGGAAGAGACCCAGTACTTC.

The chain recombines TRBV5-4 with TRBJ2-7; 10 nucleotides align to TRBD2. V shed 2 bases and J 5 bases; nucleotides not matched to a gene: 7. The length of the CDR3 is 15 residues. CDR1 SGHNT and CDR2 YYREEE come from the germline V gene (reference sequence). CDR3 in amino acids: CASSFKREGLHEQYF. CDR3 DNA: TGTGCCAGCAGCTTTAAGCGGGAGGGCCTCCACGAGCAGTACTTC.

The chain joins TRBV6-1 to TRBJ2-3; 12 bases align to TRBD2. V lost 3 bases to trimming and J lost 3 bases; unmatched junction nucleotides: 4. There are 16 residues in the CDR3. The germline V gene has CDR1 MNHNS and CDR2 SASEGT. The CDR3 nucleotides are TGTGCCAGCAGTGACCTAGCGGGAGGGAAAACAGATACGCAGTATTTT. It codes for CASSDLAGGKTDTQYF.

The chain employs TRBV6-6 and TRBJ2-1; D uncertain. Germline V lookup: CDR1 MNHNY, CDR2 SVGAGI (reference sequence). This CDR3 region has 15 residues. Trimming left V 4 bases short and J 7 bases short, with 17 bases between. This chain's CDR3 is CASSSHEGGGNEQFF. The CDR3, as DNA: TGTGCCAGCAGTTCCCACGAAGGCGGTGGGAATGAGCAGTTCTTC.